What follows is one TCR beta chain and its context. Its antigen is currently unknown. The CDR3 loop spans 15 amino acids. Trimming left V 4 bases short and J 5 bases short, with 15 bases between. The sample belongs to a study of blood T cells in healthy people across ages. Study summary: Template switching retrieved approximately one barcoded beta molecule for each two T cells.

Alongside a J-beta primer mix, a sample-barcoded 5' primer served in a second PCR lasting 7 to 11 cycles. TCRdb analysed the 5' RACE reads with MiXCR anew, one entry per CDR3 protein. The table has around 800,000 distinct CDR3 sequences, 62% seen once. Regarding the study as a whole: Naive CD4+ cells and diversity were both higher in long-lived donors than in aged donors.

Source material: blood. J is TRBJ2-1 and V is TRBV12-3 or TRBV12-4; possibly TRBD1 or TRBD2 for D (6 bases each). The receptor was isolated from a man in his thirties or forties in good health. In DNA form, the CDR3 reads TGTGCCAGCAGTTCCGCGGGACACAAAAACAATGAGCAGTTCTTC. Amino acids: CASSSAGHKNNEQFF.